These 27 T cell receptor beta chains originate from one sample sequenced in a study of shared clonotypes between healthy human individuals. TCRdb's copy holds only in-frame clones and misses some; the assay was immunoSEQ multiplex PCR. Of more than 2 million clones in the sample, roughly 95% are singletons; the top ten hold 0.13%. The sequencing sample was made of naive CD4+ T cells sorted from blood. This sample's subset: CD45RA+ positively selected. Receptors were obtained from a man in his late teens or twenties in good health.

The sample holds one count of this clone. The sample contains more than one DNA sequence encoding this CDR3. The genes are TRBV7-2 and TRBJ1-5, with a weak D call TRBD1 (5 bases). This CDR3 has 14 residues. Trimming stripped 5 bases from V and 1 base from J, with 9 bases between. The V gene's germline CDR1 is SGHTA and CDR2 FQGNSA. CDR3 protein: CASSPGLSNQPQHF. Written as DNA, the CDR3 is TGTGCCAGCAGCCCAGGGTTGAGCAATCAGCCCCAGCATTTT.

In its sample, this clone was seen once. The chain joins TRBV27 to TRBJ1-2; D is possibly TRBD1 (5 bases). CDR3 size: 16 residues. Germline values: CDR1 MNHEY, CDR2 SMNVEV (reference sequence). The germline V and J ends were trimmed by 3 bases and 3 bases, with 17 bases remaining between them. CDR3 in amino acids: CASSLGRGTRDYGYTF. CDR3 DNA sequence: TGTGCCAGCAGTTTGGGGCGGGGAACCAGAGACTATGGCTACACCTTC.

J is TRBJ2-2 and V is TRBV28; the D is unclear. Trimming removed 7 bases from V and 5 bases from J, with 11 bases in between. The CDR3 is 13 amino acids. The V gene's germline CDR1 is MDHEN and CDR2 SYDVKM. CDR3 sequence reads: CASTPGSTGELFF. CDR3 bases: TGTGCCAGCACCCCCGGTTCGACCGGGGAGCTGTTTTTT.

A remark on this clone: Distinct nucleotide sequences in the sample also encode this CDR3. This chain links TRBV7-9 with TRBJ2-7; TRBD1 or TRBD2 may be the D gene (5 bases each). V lost 5 bases, J lost 4 bases, and 6 bases lay in between. The CDR3 totals 11 residues. From germline, CDR1 is SEHNR and CDR2 FQNEAQ (reference sequence). The CDR3 reads CASSEGYEQYF. In DNA form, the CDR3 reads TGTGCCAGCAGCGAGGGGTACGAGCAGTACTTC.

V is TRBV6-6 and J is TRBJ2-5; TRBD2 matches 9 bases. The germline V gene has CDR1 MNHNY and CDR2 SVGAGI (reference sequence). CDR3 length equals 14 residues. V was pared by 5 bases and J by 1 base, with 2 bases of the junction left unmatched. The CDR3 sequence is CASSGSGGQETQYF. CDR3 coding DNA: TGTGCCAGCAGTGGTAGCGGGGGCCAAGAGACCCAGTACTTC.

J is TRBJ1-1 and V is TRBV28; 10 nucleotides match TRBD1. The length of the CDR3 is 14 residues. Germline V gene lookup returns CDR1 MDHEN and CDR2 SYDVKM. V shed 7 bases, J shed 6 bases, and the junction held 8 bases outside the gene matches. CDR3 DNA sequence: TGTGCCAGCAAACCGACAGGGGGCGAGGCTGAAGCTTTCTTT. It specifies CASKPTGGEAEAFF.

J is TRBJ2-3 and V is TRBV10-1; D gene ambiguous. The CDR3 is made up of 15 amino acids. Germline CDR1 is WNHNN and CDR2 is SYGVQD (reference sequence). V was pared by 0 bases and J by 0 bases, with 7 bases between. The CDR3 is CASSESQFSTDTQYF. The CDR3 DNA sequence: TGCGCCAGCAGTGAGTCGCAATTTAGCACAGATACGCAGTATTTT.

This chain links TRBV5-1 with TRBJ1-1; no firm D call. CDR3 length: 15 residues. Germline CDR1 SGHRS, CDR2 YFSETQ. With 8 bases removed from V and 2 bases from J, the gap between germline ends came to 19 bases. This chain's CDR3 is CASRSMVVGNTEAFF. In DNA form, the CDR3 reads TGCGCCAGTAGGTCTATGGTGGTAGGAAACACTGAAGCTTTCTTT.

The rearrangement uses TRBV18 and TRBJ2-4, with TRBD1 matching 8 bases. Trimming took 3 bases from V and 0 from J; bases not matched to a gene: 1. The CDR3 consists of 15 residues. Germline CDR1 is KGHSH and CDR2 is LQKENI. The CDR3 reads CASSPGTGAKNIQYF. In nucleotides, the CDR3 is TGTGCCAGCTCACCCGGGACAGGAGCCAAAAACATTCAGTACTTC.

As regards this clone: The junction departs from the called germline gene at one end, perhaps through a read error. The CDR3 loop reads CASGQEWNSPPHF. The CDR3 DNA follows: TGTGCCAGCGGCCAAGAATGGAATTCACCCCCCCACTTT. This rearrangement joins TRBV6-5 to TRBJ1-6; D not certain. CDR3 length: 13 amino acids. Germline V gene lookup returns CDR1 MNHEY and CDR2 SVGAGI.

The rearrangement links TRBV29-1 to TRBJ1-2; 10 bases map to TRBD1. This CDR3 is 14 amino acids long. The J segment lost 3 bases and the V segment lost 4 bases, leaving 5 bases of the junction unmatched. CDR1 is SQVTM and CDR2 is ANQGSEA in the germline V gene. CDR3 coding DNA: TGCAGCGTTGGGGGGGACAGGGGCGACTATGGCTACACCTTC. It yields the protein CSVGGDRGDYGYTF. Full variable domain (outside the CDR3, taken from reference TRBV29-1 and TRBJ1-2): SAVISQKPSRDICQRGTSLTIQCQVDSQVTMMFWYRQQPGQSLTLIATANQGSEATYESGFVIDKFPISRPNLTFSTLTVSNMSPEDSSIYLCSVGGDRGDYGYTFGSGTRLTVV.

The chain links TRBV11-3 to TRBJ2-1; TRBD2 aligns across 8 bases. V shed 5 bases and J 6 bases; nucleotides not matched to a gene: 12. The germline gives CDR1 SGHNT, CDR2 YENEEA. The CDR3 extends over 16 amino acids. The CDR3: CASSPGKGLAGNEQFF. The CDR3 DNA sequence: TGTGCCAGCAGCCCAGGGAAGGGGCTAGCGGGCAATGAGCAGTTCTTC.

The chain carries TRBV19 and TRBJ1-2; 9 nucleotides align to TRBD1. CDR1 and CDR2 (germline): LNHDA, SQIVND (reference sequence). The trim removed 3 bases at V and 7 bases at J, leaving 6 bases unmatched. This CDR3 is built from 14 residues. The CDR3 DNA is TGTGCCAGTAGTATTGGGACAGGGATCGGTGGCTACACCTTC. It translates to CASSIGTGIGGYTF. Based on the CDR3 plus reference TRBV19 and TRBJ1-2, the full variable domain is DGGITQSPKYLFRKEGQNVTLSCEQNLNHDAMYWYRQDPGQGLRLIYYSQIVNDFQKGDIAEGYSVSREKKESFPLTVTSAQKNPTAFYLCASSIGTGIGGYTFGSGTRLTVV.

The table lists this clone with a count of one. The genes are TRBV5-6 and TRBJ1-2; D unclear. Trimming left V 2 bases short and J 7 bases short, with 12 bases between. Germline V gene sequence: CDR1 SGHDT, CDR2 YYEEEE. The CDR3 runs 13 residues. CDR3 in DNA: TGTGCCAGCAGCTTTCCCTTGGGATTTGGCTACACCTTC. Its translation is CASSFPLGFGYTF.

The chain links TRBV5-4 to TRBJ2-7; no clear D. The germline V and J ends were trimmed by 0 bases and 6 bases, with 7 bases remaining between them. This CDR3 is built from 12 residues. Germline values: CDR1 SGHNT, CDR2 YYREEE (reference sequence). The CDR3 region has the DNA TGTGCCAGCAGCTTGGATGTGGGCGAGCAGTACTTC. Translation gives CASSLDVGEQYF.

Concerning this clone itself: This same CDR3 is encoded by further DNA sequences in the sample. The rearrangement uses TRBV29-1 and TRBJ1-2; the D is unclear. Trimming pared 3 bases from V and 2 bases from J, leaving 7 bases between. The CDR3 has 12 amino acids. CDR1 and CDR2 (germline): SQVTM, ANQGSEA. CDR3 sequence reads: CSVESRNYGYTF. The DNA for the CDR3 is TGCAGCGTTGAGTCCCGGAACTATGGCTACACCTTC.

Here the CDR3 DNA reads TGTGCCAGCAGTCGGACAGGGTCGACCTACGAGCAGTACTTC. This sequence encodes CASSRTGSTYEQYF. J is TRBJ2-7 and V is TRBV2, with 8 bases matching TRBD1. The length of the CDR3 is 14 residues. V lost 5 bases to trimming and J lost 2 bases; unmatched junction nucleotides: 5. Germline V gene lookup returns CDR1 SNHLY and CDR2 FYNNEI.

The chain combines TRBV7-3 with TRBJ1-1; D gene ambiguous. CDR1 is SGHTA and CDR2 is FQGTGA in the germline V gene. This CDR3 contains 13 residues. Trimming cost V 5 bases and J 5 bases, with 12 bases left between them. CDR3 sequence (DNA): TGTGCCAGCAGCCCAACCGGCGTTACTGAAGCTTTCTTT. Translation gives CASSPTGVTEAFF.

V is TRBV5-4 and J is TRBJ1-4, with D perhaps TRBD1 (5 bases). With 0 bases removed from V and 3 bases from J, the gap between germline ends came to 9 bases. The CDR3 is 15 amino acids. The germline V gene has CDR1 SGHNT and CDR2 YYREEE (reference sequence). CDR3 nucleotide sequence: TGTGCCAGCAGCTTGGGCAGGGCCTCTAATGAAAAACTGTTTTTT. This codes for CASSLGRASNEKLFF.

V and J are TRBV5-6 and TRBJ2-3; 8 bases are shared with TRBD2. Looked up from germline, CDR1 is SGHDT and CDR2 is YYEEEE. The CDR3 consists of 15 residues. V trimming: 4 bases; J trimming: 3 bases; junction bases outside the gene matches: 7. In nucleotides, the CDR3 is TGTGCCAGCAGCCCCCAAGCGGGAGCGACAGATACGCAGTATTTT. Protein: CASSPQAGATDTQYF.

A single count supports this clone. V usage is TRBV11-2 and J usage is TRBJ1-6; D is ambiguous. Trimming cost V 3 bases and J 1 base, with 10 bases left between them. The CDR3 runs to 16 residues. Germline V lookup: CDR1 SGHAT, CDR2 FQNNGV. This chain's CDR3 is CASSLSGVSYNSPLHF. The CDR3 DNA reads as TGTGCCAGCAGCTTGTCCGGGGTTTCCTATAATTCACCCCTCCACTTT.

V usage is TRBV19 and J usage is TRBJ1-2; D unresolved. V was pared by 1 base and J by 4 bases, with 10 bases between. The CDR3 totals 14 residues. The germline gives CDR1 LNHDA, CDR2 SQIVND (reference sequence). CDR3 protein: CASSIGAMPYGYTF. In DNA form, the CDR3 reads TGTGCCAGTAGTATAGGGGCAATGCCCTATGGCTACACCTTC.

This clone was detected only once. V usage is TRBV19 and J usage is TRBJ1-2, with D perhaps matching TRBD1 (6 bases). Trimming took off 7 bases at V and 8 bases at J, with 26 bases between the two ends. In germline, CDR1 is LNHDA, CDR2 SQIVND (reference sequence). The CDR3 extends over 16 amino acids. CDR3 protein: CASNSVGDKSLWGYTF. The CDR3 DNA reads TGTGCCAGTAATAGTGTTGGGGACAAGAGTCTTTGGGGCTACACCTTC.

V is TRBV23-1 and J is TRBJ1-1; the match to TRBD1 covers 10 bases. TRBV23-1 qualifies as an ORF whose function is uncertain. V shed 4 bases and J 5 bases; nucleotides not matched to a gene: 22. The CDR3 runs to 20 residues. The CDR3 reads CASSPPVYSIVGTGDTEAFF. The CDR3 nucleotides are TGCGCCAGCAGTCCGCCAGTATACAGTATAGTCGGGACAGGGGATACTGAAGCTTTCTTT.

The chain has TRBV28 and TRBJ1-2; D unclear. This CDR3 contains 12 residues. From germline, CDR1 is MDHEN and CDR2 SYDVKM. The V and J ends lost 4 bases and 8 bases respectively, with 11 bases between them. CDR3 bases: TGTGCCAGCAGTTGGAGACCGGGCGGCTACACCTTC. This sequence encodes CASSWRPGGYTF.

The chain employs TRBV6-4 and TRBJ2-3, with a possible D match to TRBD1 (6 bases). This CDR3 region has 14 residues. Looked up from germline, CDR1 is MRHNA and CDR2 is SNTAGT. V gave up 4 bases and J gave up 0 bases, with 8 bases separating them. The CDR3: CASSADSSTDTQYF. The DNA for the CDR3 is TGTGCCAGCAGTGCGGACAGTAGCACAGATACGCAGTATTTT.

Worth noting for this clone: A much larger clone is a single base away; this may be a read error. This rearrangement joins TRBV6-6 to TRBJ1-3; D unclear. The germline V and J ends were trimmed by 6 bases and 0 bases, with 12 bases remaining between them. The CDR3 spans 15 residues. CDR1 and CDR2 (germline): MNHNY, SVGAGI (reference sequence). This CDR3 reads CASSFGRNSGNTIYF. In nucleotides, the CDR3 is TGTGCCAGCAGCTTTGGGCGGAACTCTGGAAACACCATATATTTT.